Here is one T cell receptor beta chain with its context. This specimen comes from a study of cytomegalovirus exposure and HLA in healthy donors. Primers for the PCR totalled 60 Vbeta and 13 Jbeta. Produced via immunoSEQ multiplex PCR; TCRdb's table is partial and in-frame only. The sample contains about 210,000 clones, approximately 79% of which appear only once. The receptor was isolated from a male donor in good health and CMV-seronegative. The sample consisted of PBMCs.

The CDR3 DNA is TGCGCCAGCAGCTTGGAGGCGGGACAGCCCCAGCATTTT. It specifies CASSLEAGQPQHF. The chain has TRBV5-1 and TRBJ1-5, with D unresolved. Germline V CDR1 and CDR2: SGHRS, YFSETQ. The length of the CDR3 is 13 residues. Trimming left V 0 bases short and J 7 bases short, with 8 bases between.